What follows are 13 T cell receptor beta chains derived from one specimen sequenced in a study of cytomegalovirus exposure and HLA in healthy donors. With 60 Vbeta and 13 Jbeta primers, the PCR was carried out. Libraries were prepared by immunoSEQ multiplex PCR; TCRdb keeps only in-frame clonotypes and omits some of them. Found here are about 160,000 clones, roughly 80% of them singletons; the top ten hold more than 8%. The material sequenced was PBMCs. These receptors all come from a male donor in good health and CMV-seropositive.

The chain combines TRBV7-9 with TRBJ2-1, with D perhaps matching TRBD1 (5 bases). This CDR3 is 12 amino acids long. Germline lookup yields CDR1 SEHNR and CDR2 FQNEAQ (reference sequence). V was clipped by 1 base and J by 16 bases, with 14 bases between them. CDR3 sequence: CASSLEGPPDFF. The CDR3 coding sequence is TGTGCCAGCAGCTTAGAGGGGCCCCCCGATTTCTTC.

The chain uses TRBV6-5 and TRBJ1-1; D gene ambiguous. Germline lookup yields CDR1 MNHEY and CDR2 SVGAGI. The V and J ends lost 3 bases and 1 base respectively, with 12 bases between them. The CDR3 spans 15 residues. Here the CDR3 reads CASSYYIRGNTEAFF. As DNA, the CDR3 is TGTGCCAGCAGTTATTATATCCGGGGGAACACTGAAGCTTTCTTT.

The chain has TRBV5-4 and TRBJ2-7, with D perhaps matching TRBD1 (5 bases). Germline-derived CDR1 and CDR2 are SGHNT and YYREEE (reference sequence). V lost 3 bases to trimming and J lost 5 bases, with 18 bases between them. There are 15 residues in the CDR3. The CDR3: CASSWAGPKGNEQYF. Written as DNA, the CDR3 is TGTGCCAGCAGCTGGGCCGGGCCTAAGGGGAACGAGCAGTACTTC.

The gene calls are TRBV14 and TRBJ1-1; possibly TRBD1 for D (6 bases). The V end lost 5 bases, the J end lost 4 bases, and 17 bases lay between the germline ends. Germline CDR1 SGHDN, CDR2 FVKESK. This CDR3 is 15 amino acids long. The CDR3 DNA reads TGTGCCAGCAGCGACTATGTAGGGGGTGGCACTGAAGCTTTCTTT. Translated: CASSDYVGGGTEAFF.

J is TRBJ1-1 and V is TRBV10-3; D is possibly TRBD1 (6 bases). The germline V gene has CDR1 ENHRY and CDR2 SYGVKD. The CDR3 has 17 residues. V was trimmed by 0 bases and J by 3 bases, leaving 17 bases between them. CDR3 sequence: CAISESRGRGPDTEAFF. The CDR3 DNA reads as TGTGCCATCAGTGAGTCACGGGGCAGGGGACCAGACACTGAAGCTTTCTTT.

The chain links TRBV5-1 to TRBJ2-3; perhaps TRBD1 as D (5 bases). V was pared by 0 bases and J by 4 bases, with 12 bases between. Per the germline V gene, CDR1 is SGHRS and CDR2 is YFSETQ. The CDR3 is made up of 15 amino acids. The CDR3 reads CASSLVGRVSDTQYF. The CDR3, as DNA: TGCGCCAGCAGCTTGGTAGGCAGGGTATCAGATACGCAGTATTTT.

This sequence joins TRBV10-3 and TRBJ2-5; 7 bases map to TRBD1. The CDR3 runs to 15 residues. Per germline, CDR1 ENHRY and CDR2 SYGVKD. V was pared by 7 bases and J by 4 bases, with 12 bases of the junction left unmatched. The CDR3 protein is CAIKAAGGVRETQYF. The CDR3 nucleotides are TGTGCCATCAAGGCGGCAGGGGGTGTTCGAGAGACCCAGTACTTC.

The genes are TRBV6-5 and TRBJ1-1; possibly TRBD1 for D (6 bases). Germline V gene data show CDR1 as MNHEY and CDR2 as SVGAGI. The ends were cut back, 5 bases at V and 5 bases at J, with 18 bases in the middle. The CDR3 runs to 15 residues. CDR3 residues: CASSRPTHRVTEAFF. CDR3 bases: TGTGCCAGCAGTCGGCCCACCCACAGGGTGACTGAAGCTTTCTTT.

The rearrangement joins TRBV11-3 to TRBJ1-6; 7 nucleotides align to TRBD1. Trimming took 5 bases from V and 13 from J; bases not matched to a gene: 8. The CDR3 covers 13 residues. The germline V gene has CDR1 SGHNT and CDR2 YENEEA. The DNA for the CDR3 is TGTGCCAGCAGCCCGGACAGGAGGAGTCCCCTCCACTTT. Amino acid sequence: CASSPDRRSPLHF.

The J gene is TRBJ2-1, the V gene TRBV9; D unresolved. Trimming shortened V by 3 bases and J by 0 bases, and 10 bases separated the two germline ends. This CDR3 contains 15 residues. The germline V gene has CDR1 SGDLS and CDR2 YYNGEE. The CDR3, as DNA: TGTGCCAGCAGCGCCCTCACCAGCTCCTACAATGAGCAGTTCTTC. Translation gives CASSALTSSYNEQFF. The variable domain in full, with the rest retrieved from reference TRBV9 and TRBJ2-1, is DSGVTQTPKHLITATGQRVTLRCSPRSGDLSVYWYQQSLDQGLQFLIQYYNGEERAKGNILERFSAQQFPDLHSELNLSSLELGDSALYFCASSALTSSYNEQFFGPGTRLTVL.

The gene calls are TRBV30 and TRBJ2-6; TRBD1 matches 8 bases. V was pared by 3 bases and J by 0 bases, with 13 bases of the junction left unmatched. The CDR3 is made up of 19 amino acids. The germline gives CDR1 GTSNPN, CDR2 SVGIG (reference sequence). The CDR3 spells CAWRERQGLSFSGANVLTF. The CDR3, as DNA: TGTGCCTGGAGGGAAAGACAGGGGCTATCGTTCTCTGGGGCCAACGTCCTGACTTTC.

The genes are TRBV5-4 and TRBJ2-7; 12 positions match TRBD2. The CDR3 covers 17 residues. V was pared by 4 bases and J by 0 bases, with 8 bases of the junction left unmatched. The germline gives CDR1 SGHNT, CDR2 YYREEE (reference sequence). CDR3 protein: CASSQGLAGSYSYEQYF. The CDR3 DNA reads as TGTGCCAGCAGCCAGGGACTAGCGGGCTCCTACTCCTACGAGCAGTACTTC.

The rearrangement links TRBV6-1 to TRBJ2-7, with D perhaps TRBD2 (5 bases). V lost 3 bases and J 2 bases, leaving 11 bases between the germline ends. The germline CDR1 and CDR2 sequences are MNHNS and SASEGT. The CDR3 extends over 14 amino acids. CDR3 sequence: CASSDLRDPYEQYF. The CDR3 nucleotides are TGTGCCAGCAGTGACCTCCGGGATCCCTACGAGCAGTACTTC.